This T cell receptor (beta chain) was recovered during a study of cytomegalovirus exposure and HLA in healthy donors. The table lists this clone with a few counts. The antigen is unknown. The PCR employed 60 Vbeta primers together with 13 Jbeta primers. The protocol was immunoSEQ multiplex PCR, while the TCRdb copy is restricted to in-frame clones and leaves out a portion. The sample contains about 180,000 clones, about 79% of which appear only once. Notes on the study in general: A missense variant in DCLRE1C was later tied to TCR beta V- and J-gene trimming. Fewer N-insertions (relative to the approximately 670-donor mean) were reportedly seen in an Asian-associated ancestry cluster in a later analysis. Several of the most significant clusters were apparently associated with common viral pathogens in a later analysis.

Input material: PBMCs. The sequence came from a man aged 18 to 29 in good health and CMV-seronegative.

CDR3 DNA: TGTGCCACCCGAGCTGGGGCCAACGTCCTGACTTTC. Translation gives CATRAGANVLTF. The chain uses TRBV28 and TRBJ2-6; unclear D gene. The CDR3 is made up of 12 amino acids. In germline, CDR1 is MDHEN, CDR2 SYDVKM. V lost 10 bases and J lost 2, with 6 bases in between.